The rows below give T cell receptor beta chains drawn from one sample of a study of blood T cell repertoires in COVID-19. Method: immunoSEQ multiplex PCR; TCRdb's copy keeps in-frame clones and lacks some. The table lists about 240,000 clones, approximately 90% of them singletons. Sequences were obtained from peripheral blood. These receptors were taken from a man in his 60s who had recovered from COVID-19. Each CDR3 is given with its conserved first and last residue. D genes are given only for firm matches. Clone size is given for some rows only: seen once, a few or many times, or a class if the clone is expanded.

NA | TRBJ1-5 | TRBV19 | TRBD1 | TGTGCCAGTAGTACCCTCCGACAGGGGGCAGGGGGGCCCCAGCATTTT | CASSTLRQGAGGPQHF
NA | TRBJ1-1 | TRBV6-1 | TRBD1 | TGTGCCAGCAGTGAGCCGGGACAGGGGAGCACTGAAGCTTTCTTT | CASSEPGQGSTEAFF
few | TRBJ2-1 | TRBV6-2/TRBV6-3 | NA | TGTGCCAGCAGTTTTGCGGAGGATGAGCAGTTCTTC | CASSFAEDEQFF
few | TRBJ1-6 | TRBV14 | NA | TGTGCCAGCAGCCAACATCTCGGGAATTCACCCCTCCACTTT | CASSQHLGNSPLHF
once | TRBJ1-6 | TRBV6-5 | TRBD1 | TGTGCCAGCAGTCGGGACAGGGGGTATTCACCCCTCCACTTT | CASSRDRGYSPLHF
NA | TRBJ1-1 | TRBV30 | TRBD1 | TGTGCCTGGGTCGAAGGGGGCATGAACACTGAAGCTTTCTTT | CAWVEGGMNTEAFF
NA | TRBJ2-5 | TRBV7-8 | TRBD2 | TGTGCCAGCAGCCTCCGACTAGCGGGGGAGCAAGAGACCCAGTACTTC | CASSLRLAGEQETQYF
once | TRBJ2-1 | TRBV30 | TRBD2 | TGTGCCTGGAGTGTACAAGCGGGGGGCCTCGATGAGCAGTTCTTC | CAWSVQAGGLDEQFF
NA | TRBJ2-7 | TRBV3-1/TRBV3-2 | NA | TGTGCCAGCGACTCAGAGGACAGACCCTACGAGCAGTACTTC | CASDSEDRPYEQYF
once | TRBJ2-1 | TRBV28 | NA | TGTGCCAGCAGAACCCCGAGGGCGAGCTCCTACAATGAGCAGTTCTTC | CASRTPRASSYNEQFF
NA | TRBJ1-2 | TRBV5-8 | NA | TGTGCCAGCAGCTTGGAATACTTGAACTATGGCTACACCTTC | CASSLEYLNYGYTF
NA | TRBJ2-3 | TRBV5-4 | TRBD2 | TGTGCCACACGCGGGGGGGAGATAGATACGCAGTATTTT | CATRGGEIDTQYF
NA | TRBJ1-5 | TRBV5-1 | NA | TGCGCCAGCAGCTTGGCCGAGGGAGGTCAGCCCCAGCATTTT | CASSLAEGGQPQHF
NA | TRBJ2-6 | TRBV5-5 | NA | TGTGCCAGCAAAGTTTTCGGTGCTGGGGCCAACGTCCTGACTTTC | CASKVFGAGANVLTF
once | TRBJ2-7 | TRBV27 | TRBD2 | TGTGCCAGCAGTTTAGGGACTAGCGCCGGTTACGGGGAGCAGTACTTC | CASSLGTSAGYGEQYF
few | TRBJ2-2 | TRBV23-1 | TRBD2 | TGCGCCAGCACCTGCTTTAGCGGGGGTGGCACCGGGGAGCTGTTTTTT | CASTCFSGGGTGELFF
few | TRBJ2-1 | TRBV12-3/TRBV12-4 | NA | TGTGCCAGCAGTTTAACAGCTTACAATGAGCAGTTCTTC | CASSLTAYNEQFF
NA | TRBJ1-1 | TRBV18 | TRBD1 | TGTGCCAGCTCACTTGGACAGGGGGTAGAAAAGACTGAAGCTTTCTTT | CASSLGQGVEKTEAFF
once | TRBJ2-3 | TRBV5-1 | NA | TGCGCCAGCACAGTAAACCCAAGAGATACGCAGTATTTT | CASTVNPRDTQYF
NA | TRBJ2-3 | TRBV7-9 | TRBD2 | TGTGCCAGCAGCTTTCTCAGCGGGGGGCCGTCCACAGATACGCAGTATTTT | CASSFLSGGPSTDTQYF
NA | TRBJ1-2 | TRBV19 | NA | TGTGCCAGTAACTCCAGCCCCTCTCCGCAGGGGATCGGTGGCTACACCTTC | CASNSSPSPQGIGGYTF
once | TRBJ2-3 | TRBV4-1 | TRBD1 | TGCGCCAGCAGTGGGGCAGGGGGCTTGATCACAGATACGCAGTATTTT | CASSGAGGLITDTQYF
NA | TRBJ1-2 | TRBV5-1 | NA | TGCGCCAGCAGCTTAACAGGGAGGGAGAACTATGGCTACACCTTC | CASSLTGRENYGYTF
NA | TRBJ1-6 | TRBV28 | NA | TGTGCCAGCAGTTTCGTCACTCCTAATTCACCCCTCCACTTT | CASSFVTPNSPLHF
NA | TRBJ2-1 | TRBV15 | NA | TGTGCCACCGACCCAACGGCGGGGCTCGATGAGCAGTTCTTC | CATDPTAGLDEQFF
NA | TRBJ1-6 | TRBV5-8 | NA | TGTGCCAGCAGTCACGGACAGAGCTCCTATAATTCACCCCTCCACTTT | CASSHGQSSYNSPLHF
NA | TRBJ1-4 | TRBV6-5 | NA | TGTGCCAGCAGTAGGGGTAATGAAAAACTGTTTTTT | CASSRGNEKLFF
NA | TRBJ1-2 | TRBV6-5 | NA | TGTGCCAGCAGCGGACGATCAGGGTACCTCTCACTTCACTTC | CASSGRSGYLSLHF
NA | TRBJ1-2 | TRBV12-5 | TRBD1 | TGTGCTAGTGGTCTCGGGACAGGGGTTGGCTATGGCTACACCTTC | CASGLGTGVGYGYTF
NA | TRBJ1-1 | TRBV19 | NA | TGTGCCAGTTCCTGGCGACCAGAGGAGGTGACCAACACTGAAGCTTTCTTT | CASSWRPEEVTNTEAFF
NA | TRBJ1-5 | TRBV5-3 | NA | TGTGCCAGAAGCCGCCCGCGGGAGGGAGTGAGCAATCAGCCCCAGCATTTT | CARSRPREGVSNQPQHF
NA | TRBJ1-4 | TRBV27 | NA | TGTGCCAGCAGTTTACAGGGTAGGAATGAAAAACTGTTTTTT | CASSLQGRNEKLFF
NA | TRBJ2-3 | TRBV5-1 | NA | TGCGCCAGCAGCTTGGATGGACAGATCACAGATACGCAGTATTTT | CASSLDGQITDTQYF
NA | TRBJ1-5 | TRBV6-1 | NA | TGTGCCAGCAGTGATGCACAGGGACTACTCAATCAGCCCCAGCATTTT | CASSDAQGLLNQPQHF
NA | TRBJ1-2 | TRBV12-3/TRBV12-4 | NA | TGTGCCAGCAGTCCCCGGGGCTATGGCTACACCTTC | CASSPRGYGYTF
NA | TRBJ1-1 | TRBV29-1 | TRBD1 | TGCAGCGTTGAACGCCACAGGGGAACTGAAGCTTTCTTT | CSVERHRGTEAFF
NA | TRBJ2-5 | TRBV9 | TRBD1 | TGTGCCAGCAGCGTAAGCTCGGGACAGACCCAGACCCAGTACTTC | CASSVSSGQTQTQYF
NA | TRBJ1-2 | TRBV5-5 | NA | TGTGCCAGCAGCTTGGCCTTAGACAGTGCCTTCTATGGCTACACCTTC | CASSLALDSAFYGYTF
NA | TRBJ2-2 | TRBV5-1 | TRBD1 | TGCGCCAGCAGCTGGCGGGACAGGGGAATCACCGGGGAGCTGTTTTTT | CASSWRDRGITGELFF
once | TRBJ2-5 | TRBV2 | NA | TGTGCCAGCACCCAAAAGACCCAGTACTTC | CASTQKTQYF
once | TRBJ2-2 | TRBV5-1 | NA | TGCGCCAGCGGGAGGACGGACTACACCGGGGAGCTGTTTTTT | CASGRTDYTGELFF
NA | TRBJ1-4 | TRBV2 | NA | TGTGCCAGCAGTCAGGAGGTTATCCATGAAAAACTGTTTTTT | CASSQEVIHEKLFF
NA | TRBJ1-5 | TRBV6-5 | TRBD1 | TGTGCCAGCAGGGCACAGGGGGTAGAGCCCCAGCATTTT | CASRAQGVEPQHF
once | TRBJ1-1 | TRBV2 | NA | TGTGCCAGCAGGCCCCGGGCCCCGGGATGGACTGAAGCTTTCTTT | CASRPRAPGWTEAFF
NA | TRBJ2-7 | TRBV29-1 | TRBD2 | TGCAGCGTTGGGGGGACTAGCGGGGCGGTCTACGAGCAGTACTTC | CSVGGTSGAVYEQYF
NA | TRBJ1-6 | TRBV14 | NA | TGTGCCAGCAGTCTAAGTTTAAATTCACCCCTCCACTTT | CASSLSLNSPLHF
few | TRBJ2-1 | TRBV30 | TRBD2 | TGTGCCTGGAGCCTAATAAACCGCCCGTCGGGACTAGCGGGGACTGAGCAGTTCTTC | CAWSLINRPSGLAGTEQFF
NA | TRBJ2-5 | TRBV5-5 | NA | TGTGCCAGCAGCTTGGTTGTGATCCCGCAGGCCCAGTACTTC | CASSLVVIPQAQYF
NA | TRBJ2-3 | TRBV28 | TRBD2 | TGTGCCAGCAGTAGGGCGGGGGGCGCAGATACGCAGTATTTT | CASSRAGGADTQYF
NA | TRBJ1-1 | TRBV5-5 | NA | TGTGCCAGCAGCTTGGGGCCCGACAGGAAGAACACTGAAGCTTTCTTT | CASSLGPDRKNTEAFF
NA | TRBJ2-3 | TRBV30 | TRBD2 | TGTGCCTGGACTAGCGGGCGCACAGATACGCAGTATTTT | CAWTSGRTDTQYF
NA | TRBJ2-3 | TRBV5-1 | TRBD2 | TGCGCCAGCTGGCGGGGAGGGACAGATACGCAGTATTTT | CASWRGGTDTQYF
NA | TRBJ1-1 | TRBV14 | NA | TGTGCCAGCAGCCAATCCGTGAACACTGAAGCTTTCTTT | CASSQSVNTEAFF
NA | TRBJ2-5 | TRBV20-1 | NA | TGCAGTGCTATACTGCGAGAGACCCAGTACTTC | CSAILRETQYF
NA | TRBJ1-3 | TRBV5-1 | TRBD1 | TGCGCCAGCAGCTTGGCTGGGCAGGGGGCTGGAAACACCATATATTTT | CASSLAGQGAGNTIYF
few | TRBJ2-2 | TRBV6-5 | NA | TGTGCCAGCAGGGTGTGGCCCGGGGAGCTGTTTTTT | CASRVWPGELFF
NA | TRBJ2-3 | TRBV3-1/TRBV3-2 | TRBD2 | TGTGCCAGCAGCCAACCGCTGACTAGCGGGAGCACAGATACGCAGTATTTT | CASSQPLTSGSTDTQYF
NA | TRBJ1-1 | TRBV5-1 | NA | TGCGCCAGCAGCCCTGGGCCAGATAGGTTTGAAGCTTTCTTT | CASSPGPDRFEAFF
NA | TRBJ2-2 | TRBV3-1/TRBV3-2 | NA | TGTGCCAGCAGCCTACCAAGCGGGACCGGGGAGCTGTTTTTT | CASSLPSGTGELFF
NA | TRBJ1-2 | TRBV11-2 | NA | TGTGCCAGCAGCTTCAGACATAACTATGGCTACACCTTC | CASSFRHNYGYTF